This T cell receptor beta chain was found in a study of blood T cell repertoires in COVID-19 (dated by TCRdb to 2018 to 2021). Regarding the complete study: Samples covering the acute and convalescent phases of COVID-19 were provided by collaborators in the United States, Italy and Spain. The material from the prospective study consisted of cDNA or gDNA derived from T cells, B-cell-depleted T cells, or PBMCs. Deeply sampled blood TCRbeta repertoires from subjects exposed to, actively infected with, or recovered from COVID-19 were included in the dataset. The repertoires were released in a freely available public database intended as a resource for research on the immune response to SARS-CoV-2. The samples were drawn from two sources: the first 160 participants of the ongoing ImmuneRACE study, and 950 to 1,500 subjects contributed by 6 global collaborators. The sample metadata nearly always contained a de-identified subject ID, COVID-19 status, age in years and sex. Where available, HLA class I and class II types were obtained from metadata supplied by the sample provider rather than from assay-based typing.

CDR1 and CDR2 are read off the germline V gene as SGHAT and FQNNGV. Trimming removed 1 base from V and 3 bases from J, leaving 10 bases between the germline ends. The CDR3 covers 15 residues, taking in both the cysteine and the phenylalanine. Only the CDR3 DNA stays, 45 bases, in frame from base 1. Concerning this clone itself: The antigen this receptor binds is unknown. Qualities for individual bases were not recorded, and no much larger clone is one base off.

TCRbeta CDR3 regions were amplified from genomic DNA by means of the immunoSEQ Assay, a bias-controlled multiplex PCR. Processing in the source paper ran as follows. Within the assay, amplification of reference gene primers was used to estimate how many nucleated cells each sample contained. Sequence reads were collapsed and filtered to measure the absolute abundance of every unique TCRbeta CDR3 rearrangement. For each sample, productive Simpson clonality was calculated as the square root of Simpson's diversity index over productive rearrangements. TCRdb mirrors the immuneACCESS table, restricted to in-frame sequences. Some clones are absent from its copies; in checked studies, under half trace to an unresolved V gene, and the reason for the others is unknown. V and J calls and clone size are as listed in that table; D and trimming were resolved from the DNA. Within this sample are around 99,000 clones, with over 80% of them counted one time only. The ten most abundant clones make up 0.95% to 1.3% of the sample.

Points the paper makes about the study in general: The amount of clinical and demographic metadata varied by source and participant and was provided uncurated.

Whole blood was collected in K2EDTA tubes by collaborating institutions according to the institutions' own protocols. For TCRbeta analysis, collaborator samples were shipped as frozen whole blood, as isolated PBMCs, or as DNA extracted from either sample type. Source material: peripheral blood. The receptor was isolated from a human donor in a cohort sampled during active COVID-19. The chain couples TRBV11-2 to TRBJ1-5; the D gene assignment is ambiguous. The CDR3: CASSLGGGYNQPQHF. In nucleotides, the sequence is TGTGCCAGCAGCTTAGGCGGCGGATACAATCAGCCCCAGCATTTT.